This T cell receptor (beta chain) was captured by sequencing in a study of CD8 T cells in Susac syndrome. Study findings and constraints: An acknowledgment was made by the study that its TCR sequencing and HLA analysis involved relatively few individuals.

On this clonotype: Its target is not known.

In blood CD8+ and CD4+ T cells, TCR beta underwent sequencing. Those who served as multiple sclerosis controls were treatment-naive patients with stable or active relapsing-remitting disease. Germline CDR1 MNHEY, CDR2 SMNVEV (reference sequence). V lost 7 bases and J lost 7, with 20 bases in between. The CDR3 contains 15 residues. Random hexamers were used to reverse transcribe roughly 0.45 to 1 ug of RNA. Across 54 Vbeta and 13 Jbeta, TCR beta CDR3 was amplified with immunoSEQ multiplex PCR. TCRdb reprocessed the immunoSEQ multiplex PCR reads via MiXCR and lists one record per CDR3 protein. The sample lists approximately 220,000 distinct CDR3 sequences; roughly 92% were seen once.

The sequenced sample was CD8+ T cells from PBMCs. The chain employs TRBV27 and TRBJ2-1, with D tentatively TRBD2 (6 bases). This TCR derives from a human donor with multiple sclerosis. Written as DNA, the CDR3 is TGTGCCAGCACGCCGCCCCCGGGAGTGGGGAATGAGCAGTTCTTC. Translating gives CASTPPPGVGNEQFF.